These 15 T cell receptor beta chains were sequenced from one sample in a study of T cell repertoires in cytomegalovirus infection (dated by TCRdb to about 2019). The data were produced on an Illumina HiSeq 1500. Clones were called with MiXCR by TCRdb after fastp trimmed the public reads at Q25, and only in-frame beta chains were retained. Rows with one shared CDR3 protein collapse into an entry with the most common genes and DNA. The sample profile shows around 450,000 distinct CDR3 sequences; about 11% of them were found once. The ten biggest clones cover roughly 10% of the sample. The sequenced sample consisted of PBMCs. These receptors were obtained from a human donor in good health (CMV status not recorded). Some clones in this sample may be carry-over from other donors' samples.

This clonotype was counted ten times or more. For the CDR3, the DNA is TGTGCCAGCAGCTTATCTCTAGGACAGGGGGCCGGTGAGCAGTTCTTC. Translated: CASSLSLGQGAGEQFF. This chain links TRBV7-2 with TRBJ2-1, with 11 nucleotides matching TRBD1. Germline lookup yields CDR1 SGHTA and CDR2 FQGNSA. The CDR3 has 16 residues. V dropped 2 bases and J dropped 9; count of bases not matched to a gene: 9.

There are many counts of this clonotype. This chain joins TRBV20-1 and TRBJ2-1, with D possibly TRBD2 on 6 matching bases. The CDR3 spans 16 residues. The germline CDR1 and CDR2 sequences are DFQATT and SNEGSKA (reference sequence). The V gene lost 6 bases and the J gene lost 0 bases, with 18 bases spanning the gap. Here the CDR3 reads CSAKQRAPSSYNEQFF. In nucleotides, the CDR3 is TGCAGTGCCAAGCAGCGGGCCCCGAGCTCCTACAATGAGCAGTTCTTC.

The rearrangement joins TRBV19 to TRBJ2-5, with D maybe TRBD2 (6 bases). The CDR3 consists of 15 residues. Germline assignment: CDR1 LNHDA and CDR2 SQIVND (reference sequence). The V end was cut by 5 bases, the J end by 0 bases, with 13 bases between. CDR3 in amino acids: CASSPNRDYQETQYF. In DNA, the CDR3 is TGTGCCAGTAGTCCCAACCGGGACTACCAAGAGACCCAGTACTTC.

Only a few counts were recorded for this clonotype. The rearrangement uses TRBV29-1 and TRBJ2-1; no clear D gene. The CDR3 loop spans 10 amino acids. Germline V gives CDR1 SQVTM, CDR2 ANQGSEA. Between the trimmed V and J ends, which lost 3 bases and 12 bases, there was a span of 9 bases. In nucleotides, the CDR3 is TGCAGCGTTGATAGGAAAGGGCAGTTCTTC. Translation gives CSVDRKGQFF.

Ten or more counts support this clonotype. This chain uses TRBV5-1 with TRBJ2-2; tentatively, D is TRBD2 (6 bases). Germline CDR1 and CDR2: SGHRS and YFSETQ. Trimming took off 6 bases at V and 2 bases at J, with 17 bases between the two ends. The CDR3 covers 16 residues. CDR3 in DNA: TGCGCCAGCATCAAAGGAGGGTCCTCCAACACCGGGGAGCTGTTTTTT. It translates to CASIKGGSSNTGELFF.

The table lists this clonotype with many counts. The chain carries TRBV7-2 and TRBJ1-1; no reliable D call. Between the trimmed V and J ends, which lost 0 bases and 4 bases, there was a span of 12 bases. Germline V gene sequence: CDR1 SGHTA, CDR2 FQGNSA. The CDR3 totals 15 residues. This chain's CDR3 is CASSLALGLGTEAFF. CDR3 nucleotides: TGTGCCAGCAGCTTAGCGCTAGGGTTGGGCACTGAAGCTTTCTTT.

This clonotype was observed many times. This chain connects TRBV7-8 to TRBJ2-4; maybe TRBD1 (5 bases). The CDR3 is 15 amino acids. V dropped 1 base and J dropped 6 bases, with 13 bases sitting between them. Germline V CDR1 and CDR2: SGHVS, FQNEAQ. The CDR3 bases are TGTGCCAGCAGCTTAGATTTTTACAGGACAAACATTCAGTACTTC. Its translation: CASSLDFYRTNIQYF.

This clonotype was observed many times. The gene calls are TRBV30 and TRBJ2-7; a possible D gene is TRBD2 (7 bases). CDR1 and CDR2 (germline): GTSNPN, SVGIG (reference sequence). Trimming shortened V by 0 bases and J by 0 bases, and 9 bases separated the two germline ends. The CDR3 runs 14 residues. This chain's CDR3 is CAWSVGGLSYEQYF. In nucleotides, the CDR3 is TGTGCCTGGAGTGTCGGGGGGCTCTCCTACGAGCAGTACTTC.

This clonotype was seen many times. The chain links TRBV12-3 or TRBV12-4 to TRBJ1-1; D perhaps matches TRBD1 (5 bases). The length of the CDR3 is 16 residues. V lost 1 base and J lost 1, with 13 bases in between. The CDR3 sequence: CASSLGGAYGNTEAFF. The CDR3 nucleotides read TGTGCCAGCAGTTTAGGAGGGGCGTATGGGAACACTGAAGCTTTCTTT.

This clonotype was seen a handful of times. This CDR3 is CSARRQSSNQPQHF. The CDR3 nucleotides are TGCAGTGCTAGAAGGCAAAGCAGCAATCAGCCCCAGCATTTT. The chain combines TRBV20-1 with TRBJ1-5; D gene unclear. Germline lookup yields CDR1 DFQATT and CDR2 SNEGSKA (reference sequence). This CDR3 is 14 amino acids long. V dropped 2 bases and J dropped 1 base, with 9 bases sitting between them.

In this sample, this clonotype turned up many times. This chain uses TRBV5-1 with TRBJ1-4; maybe TRBD1 (5 bases). This CDR3 comprises 15 residues. Germline CDR1 and CDR2: SGHRS and YFSETQ. Trimming shortened V by 2 bases and J by 7 bases, and 15 bases separated the two germline ends. CDR3 coding DNA: TGCGCCAGCAGCTTTTCGCAGGGCGTGAGTGAAAAACTGTTTTTT. It is translated as CASSFSQGVSEKLFF. The full variable domain, its missing parts supplied by reference TRBV5-1 and TRBJ1-4, is KAGVTQTPRYLIKTRGQQVTLSCSPISGHRSVSWYQQTPGQGLQFLFEYFSETQRNKGNFPGRFSGRQFSNSRSEMNVSTLELGDSALYLCASSFSQGVSEKLFFGSGTQLSVL.

V is TRBV19 and J is TRBJ2-5; D ambiguous. The germline CDR1 and CDR2 sequences are LNHDA and SQIVND (reference sequence). V lost 3 bases and J 5 bases, leaving 16 bases between the germline ends. This CDR3 has 15 amino acids. CDR3 nucleotide sequence: TGTGCCAGTAGTATGAGAGACACGGTGGGCGAGACCCAGTACTTC. Translated: CASSMRDTVGETQYF.

V and J are TRBV14 and TRBJ2-2, with D possibly TRBD1 on 5 matching bases. The CDR3 extends over 16 amino acids. The germline V gene encodes CDR1 SGHDN and CDR2 FVKESK. V was trimmed by 0 bases and J by 4 bases, leaving 12 bases between them. The CDR3 loop reads CASSQDWQGGTGELFF. CDR3 in DNA: TGTGCCAGCAGCCAAGATTGGCAGGGCGGCACCGGGGAGCTGTTTTTT.

This clonotype was seen repeatedly, ten times or more. V is TRBV20-1 and J is TRBJ1-1; 8 nucleotides match TRBD1. Germline lookup yields CDR1 DFQATT and CDR2 SNEGSKA (reference sequence). CDR3 length: 11 residues. The CDR3, as DNA: TGCACTGGACAGGGGAACACTGAAGCTTTCTTT. Residues: CTGQGNTEAFF.

This clonotype was seen at least ten times. V and J are TRBV7-8 and TRBJ1-4, with 10 bases lining up with TRBD1. The CDR3 contains 15 residues. V shed 4 bases and J 7 bases; nucleotides not matched to a gene: 6. Germline CDR1 is SGHVS and CDR2 is FQNEAQ. CDR3 DNA sequence: TGTGCCAGCAGCTCCCGGGACAGGGGATTTGAAAAACTGTTTTTT. Amino acids: CASSSRDRGFEKLFF.